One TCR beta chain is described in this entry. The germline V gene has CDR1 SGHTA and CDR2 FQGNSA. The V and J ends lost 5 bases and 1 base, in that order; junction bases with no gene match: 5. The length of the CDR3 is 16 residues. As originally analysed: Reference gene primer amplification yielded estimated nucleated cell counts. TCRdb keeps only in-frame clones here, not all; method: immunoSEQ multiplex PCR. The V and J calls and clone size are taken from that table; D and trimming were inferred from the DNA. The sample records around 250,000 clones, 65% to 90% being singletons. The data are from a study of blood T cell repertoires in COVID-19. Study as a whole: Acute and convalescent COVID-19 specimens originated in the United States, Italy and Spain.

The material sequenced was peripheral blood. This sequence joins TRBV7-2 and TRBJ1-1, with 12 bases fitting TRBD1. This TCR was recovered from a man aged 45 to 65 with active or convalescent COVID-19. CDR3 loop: CASSRGTGGSNTEAFF. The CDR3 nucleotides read TGTGCCAGCAGCCGGGGGACAGGGGGCTCGAACACTGAAGCTTTCTTT.